Here is one T cell receptor (beta chain) with its context. No antigen is known for it. It has no much larger one-base neighbor in the sample; base qualities were not kept. Other DNA sequences within the sample encode an identical CDR3. The CDR3 covers 15 residues, taking in both the cysteine and the phenylalanine. This entry keeps only the CDR3 DNA: 45 bases, framed from base 1. Looking up the germline V gene yields CDR1 MDHEN and CDR2 SYDVKM. Trimming accounts for 4 bases at V and 4 bases at J, while the number of junction bases matched to no gene is 5. A single peripheral blood draw of roughly 0.11 L on average was collected from each donor into heparinised tubes. Naive, central memory, regulatory and stem cell-like memory CD4+ T cells were sorted on a BD FACSAria II using a panel including CD45RO, CCR7, CD25, CD127, CD95 and CD27. Purity was above 98% for every sorted population. PBMCs were separated immediately by Lymphoprep density gradient centrifugation and were stained directly, without being cultured. So that batch effects would be minimized, each experiment stained and sorted samples in pairs, pairing one healthy donor with one patient.

The entire isolated RNA was reverse transcribed using the High Capacity cDNA Reverse Transcription Kit, and thus expressed TCRB transcripts were sequenced. Deep immunoSEQ sequencing was applied to naive, central memory and regulatory T cell samples, giving an average of roughly 3.5 million total reads per sample. Sorted cells were lysed in RLT buffer, and RNA was extracted using DNase-treated RNeasy Micro or Mini kits according to cell number. To prevent cross-contamination, every cell subset was processed on its own, while patient and healthy donor samples were processed together. The immunoSEQ multiplex PCR was used to amplify TCRB sequences from cDNA, generating 87-bp fragments that spanned the CDR3 region. Amplicons were sequenced on the Illumina HiSeq platform. The study's processing was this. PCR bias was corrected computationally using synthetic template baselines, and reads within Hamming distance 2 were collapsed, with unmergeable singletons discarded. Reads were aligned to IMGT to assign V, D and J genes, CDR3 length, and insertions or deletions at six rearrangement sites. Within each subset, clonotype counts were normalized to sorted cell number, after which true diversity and Gini coefficients were computed with the tcR R package. The overlap coefficient, calculated on TCRB nucleotide sequences, was used to measure repertoire sharing. In its TCRdb copy, this immuneACCESS table keeps in-frame sequences only and misses some clones. Where compared with another copy, unresolved V genes explain less than half of these, and the others have no known cause. V and J calls and clone size are copied from that table; D and trimming were computed from the DNA. In this sample the table shows around 150,000 clones, 6.9% of which occur a single time. The ten largest account for about 1.5% of the sample.

The data originate from a study of beta chain features in type 1 diabetes (dated by TCRdb to between 2017 and 2018). Regarding the study in general: No differences in mean age, gender distribution, total cell number or subset yield were found between patients and healthy donors. A total of some 100,000,000 sorted cells were examined across all samples, and a strong correlation was observed between cell number per subset and RNA yield. In the study, recently diagnosed type 1 diabetes patients and matched healthy donors were compared on the TCRB repertoires of their sorted circulating CD4+ T cell subsets. Regulatory and stem cell-like memory subsets were obtained from only 8 patients and about 8 healthy donors, while naive and central memory subsets were obtained from all 28 donors.

The paper's findings and limits, for the study overall: Only small numbers of individuals were included in the HLA sub-analyses, which left unresolved whether HLA type had any influence on TCRB rearrangement. Patients with type 1 diabetes made fewer insertions and deleted more nucleotides at VDJ recombination sites, implying thymic rearrangement abnormalities. A moderate but significant shortening of TCRB CDR3 length was observed in type 1 diabetes patients in all four CD4+ subsets. PCR may preferentially amplify shorter templates, but because patient and control samples were amplified and corrected together, any resulting skew would affect both groups equally. The naive, central memory and regulatory TCRB repertoires appeared to resemble one another more closely among patients than among healthy donors. Sequencing cDNA rather than genomic DNA could over-represent highly expressing activated cells, although activation and CD3 levels did not differ between groups.

The sequence is built from TRBV28 and TRBJ2-7, with 12 junctional bases fitting TRBD2. What was sequenced was central memory CD4+ T cells from blood. The TCR sequence derives from a woman in her thirties in good health. Here the CDR3 is given as CASSSPTSGSYEQYF. The bases are TGTGCCAGCAGTTCCCCGACTAGCGGGAGTTACGAGCAGTACTTC.